This T cell receptor (beta chain) was retrieved from a study of T-cell memory formation after mild COVID-19. TCRdb passed the 5' RACE reads through MiXCR, listing each CDR3 protein once. In the table there are about 190,000 distinct CDR3 sequences, around 19% of which are singletons. Germline V gene data show CDR1 as SNHLY and CDR2 as FYNNEI. This CDR3 has 15 amino acids. Trimming removed 9 bases from V and 7 bases from J, with 21 bases in between. V and J are TRBV2 and TRBJ2-2, with D perhaps matching TRBD2 (7 bases). Sample: PBMCs or a T cell subset sorted from them (not recorded which). This sequence originates from an adult woman who had mild COVID-19 (a few samples of this study predate the infection). Cell type and time point are not known. This CDR3 reads CASGLDSGAVGELFF. The DNA of the CDR3 is TGTGCCAGTGGGTTGGACAGCGGGGCAGTCGGGGAGCTGTTTTTT.